The entry below describes one T cell receptor beta chain. The method was immunoSEQ multiplex PCR; TCRdb's version includes in-frame clones alone and lacks a portion of them. The sample carries about 200,000 clones, approximately 93% recorded once. These data come from a study of T cell responses to AZD1222 COVID-19 vaccine. This TCR derives from an adult who received the AZD1222 COVID-19 vaccine. This material consisted of peripheral blood, taken 28 days after the second AZD1222 dose.

CDR3 amino acids: CASSQELQGAPYEQYF. The CDR3 coding sequence is TGCGCCAGCAGCCAGGAACTACAGGGGGCCCCCTACGAGCAGTACTTC. The V and J genes are TRBV4-3 and TRBJ2-7, with 9 bases that match TRBD1. The germline gives CDR1 LGHNA, CDR2 YSLEER. Trimming took 3 bases from V and 2 from J; bases not matched to a gene: 8. The CDR3 has 16 residues.